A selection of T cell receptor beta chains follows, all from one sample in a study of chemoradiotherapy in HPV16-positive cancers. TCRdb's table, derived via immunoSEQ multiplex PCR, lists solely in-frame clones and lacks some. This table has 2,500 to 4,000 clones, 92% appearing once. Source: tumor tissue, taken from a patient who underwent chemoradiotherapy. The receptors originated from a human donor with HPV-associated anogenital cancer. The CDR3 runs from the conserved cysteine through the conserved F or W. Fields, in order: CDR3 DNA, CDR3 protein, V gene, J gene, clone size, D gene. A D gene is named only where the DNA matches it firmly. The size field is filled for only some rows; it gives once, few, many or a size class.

TGTGCCAGCAGTGAGTGTGAGCAGTTCTTC	CASSECEQFF	TRBV6-4	TRBJ2-1	-	-
TGCAGTGCTAGGTCCTACAATGAGCAGTTCTTC	CSARSYNEQFF	TRBV20-1	TRBJ2-1	once	-
TGTGCCAGCAGCAGCTGGGGTACAGGGGGCTCGGCCACTGAAGCTTTCTTT	CASSSWGTGGSATEAFF	TRBV5-6	TRBJ1-1	-	TRBD1
TGTGCCAGCAGCCACCAGAGGATTGGAAACACCATATATTTT	CASSHQRIGNTIYF	TRBV11-2	TRBJ1-3	-	-
TGTGCCAGCAGGACCACTAGCGGGGGATATGAGCAGTTCTTC	CASRTTSGGYEQFF	TRBV2	TRBJ2-1	-	TRBD2
TGTGCCAGCAGTCAGGTCAGGGTAGGATTGGATGAAGCTTTCTTT	CASSQVRVGLDEAFF	TRBV5-6	TRBJ1-1	once	-
TGTGCCAGCAGTTACTCGGGACAGGGTGGCTACACCTTC	CASSYSGQGGYTF	TRBV6-5	TRBJ1-2	-	TRBD1
TGTGCCAGCAGCTTAGGCCGGCAGGAAGCTTTCTTT	CASSLGRQEAFF	TRBV13	TRBJ1-1	-	-
TGTGCCAGCAGTTCGTCAGGGTACTCCTACGAGCAGTACTTC	CASSSSGYSYEQYF	TRBV6-6	TRBJ2-7	once	-
TGTGCCAGCTCACCAACAGGGGGTAAGGACACTGAAGCTTTCTTT	CASSPTGGKDTEAFF	TRBV18	TRBJ1-1	-	TRBD1
TGTGCCAGCACCGTCGCGGGAGCAGATACGCAGTATTTT	CASTVAGADTQYF	TRBV6-5	TRBJ2-3	-	TRBD2
TGCGCCAGCAGCCAGAGGACTAGCGGGGGGATTAACACCGGGGAGCTGTTTTTT	CASSQRTSGGINTGELFF	TRBV4-3	TRBJ2-2	-	TRBD2
TGTGCCAGCAGTGAACTATGGCCCCCAGATACGCAGTATTTT	CASSELWPPDTQYF	TRBV6-4	TRBJ2-3	-	-
TGTGCCAGCAGCTTGGCCACAACAGATACGCAGTATTTT	CASSLATTDTQYF	TRBV5-5	TRBJ2-3	-	-
TGTGCCAGCAGCTTATCGACAGGCCTGTTTGAAAAACTGTTTTTT	CASSLSTGLFEKLFF	TRBV9	TRBJ1-4	-	-